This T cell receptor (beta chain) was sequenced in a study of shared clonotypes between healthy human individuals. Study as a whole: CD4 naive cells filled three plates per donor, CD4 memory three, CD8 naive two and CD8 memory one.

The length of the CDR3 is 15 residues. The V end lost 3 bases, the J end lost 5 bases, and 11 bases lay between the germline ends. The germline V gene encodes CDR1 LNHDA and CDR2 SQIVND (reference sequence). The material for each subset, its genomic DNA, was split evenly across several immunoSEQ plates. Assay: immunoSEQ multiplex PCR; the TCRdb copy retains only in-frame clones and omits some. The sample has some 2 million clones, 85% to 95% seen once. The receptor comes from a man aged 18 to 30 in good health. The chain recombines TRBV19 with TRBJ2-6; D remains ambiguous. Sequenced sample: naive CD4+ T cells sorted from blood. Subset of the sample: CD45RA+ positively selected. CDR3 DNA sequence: TGTGCCAGTAGTATCTCCCACGGGCGGGCCAACGTCCTGACTTTC. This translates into CASSISHGRANVLTF.